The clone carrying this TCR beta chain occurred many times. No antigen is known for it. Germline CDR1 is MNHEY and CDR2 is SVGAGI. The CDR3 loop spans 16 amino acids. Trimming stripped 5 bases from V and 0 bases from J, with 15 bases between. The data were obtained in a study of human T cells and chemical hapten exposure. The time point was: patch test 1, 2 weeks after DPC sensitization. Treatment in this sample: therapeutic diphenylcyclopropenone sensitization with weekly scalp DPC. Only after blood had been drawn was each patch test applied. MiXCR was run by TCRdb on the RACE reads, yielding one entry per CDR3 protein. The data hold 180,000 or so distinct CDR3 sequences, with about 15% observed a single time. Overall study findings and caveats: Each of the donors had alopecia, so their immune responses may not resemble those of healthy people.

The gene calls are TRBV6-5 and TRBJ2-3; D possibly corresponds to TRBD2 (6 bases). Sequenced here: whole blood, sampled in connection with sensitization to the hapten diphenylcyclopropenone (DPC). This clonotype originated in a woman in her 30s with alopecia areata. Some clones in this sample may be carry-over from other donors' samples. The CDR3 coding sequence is TGTGCCAGCAGTCATATGGGGGGACCGAGCACAGATACGCAGTATTTT. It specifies CASSHMGGPSTDTQYF.